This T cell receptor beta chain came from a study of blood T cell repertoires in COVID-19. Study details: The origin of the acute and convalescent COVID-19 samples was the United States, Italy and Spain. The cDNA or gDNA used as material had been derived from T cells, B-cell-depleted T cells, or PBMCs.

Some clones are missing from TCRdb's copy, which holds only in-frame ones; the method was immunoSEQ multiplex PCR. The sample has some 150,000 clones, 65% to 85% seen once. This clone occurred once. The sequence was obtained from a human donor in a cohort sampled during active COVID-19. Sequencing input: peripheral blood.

For the CDR3, the DNA is TGTGCCAGCAGTTTACGGACAGATTACAATCAGCCCCAGCATTTT. Its translation: CASSLRTDYNQPQHF. J is TRBJ1-5 and V is TRBV28; possibly TRBD1 for D (6 bases). V was clipped by 2 bases and J by 3 bases, with 11 bases between them. Germline loops: CDR1 MDHEN, CDR2 SYDVKM. CDR3 size: 15 residues. The variable domain in full, completed from reference TRBV28 and TRBJ1-5, reads DVKVTQSSRYLVKRTGEKVFLECVQDMDHENMFWYRQDPGLGLRLIYFSYDVKMKEKGDIPEGYSVSREKKERFSLILESASTNQTSMYLCASSLRTDYNQPQHFGDGTRLSIL.